This T cell receptor (beta chain) originates from a study of shared T cell receptors in the human thymus. The assay was immunoSEQ multiplex PCR, and TCRdb's table has in-frame clones only and misses some. The sample holds 500,000 to 850,000 clones; about 87% are singletons and the top ten take 0.0094%. V was trimmed by 0 bases and J by 8 bases, leaving 19 bases between them. The CDR3 length is 16 residues. CDR1 is MNHEY, CDR2 SVGAGI, per germline. The data also belong to a second study, concerning human thymus T cells. That investigation notes: Resections obtained during corrective heart surgery supplied the thymus tissue.

The source of this sequence is a boy under two years old with a congenital heart defect. Material: thymocytes. The chain uses TRBV6-5 and TRBJ1-2; D gene ambiguous. CDR3 protein: CASSYSASSRLGGYTF. Written as DNA, the CDR3 is TGTGCCAGCAGTTACTCCGCGTCGTCCAGGCTTGGGGGCTACACCTTC.